Listed below are T cell receptor beta chains from one sample, sequenced in a study of control samples from healthy donors and cancer patients. Clones were read by immunoSEQ multiplex PCR, and TCRdb kept only the in-frame ones, dropping some. The sample holds roughly 120,000 clones; about 89% are singletons and the top ten take 17%. The sequenced sample consisted of blood. The receptors originated from a woman between 50 and 59 years old in good health. Both conserved end residues are part of each CDR3.

TRBJ2-1,TRBV20-1,CSASGYRAGISYNEQFF
TRBJ2-1,TRBV27,CASSPNPGLVVQFF
TRBJ1-1,TRBV12-3/TRBV12-4,CASSWTEEAFF
TRBJ1-5,TRBV24-1,CATGGAGGSNQPQHF
TRBJ1-2,TRBV27,CASSLGAYYGYTF
TRBJ1-2,TRBV28,CASSLGRPTNYGYTF
TRBJ1-1,TRBV19,CATSQSRQGKRF
TRBJ1-2,TRBV6-5,CASSSRPKGGYTF
TRBJ2-3,TRBV7-9,CASSLGRGGTDTQYF
TRBJ1-1,TRBV5-4,CASSGSDRGRGEAFF
TRBJ1-4,TRBV27,CASSSGRTGANEKLFF
TRBJ1-2,TRBV9,CASSEQGDYGYTF
TRBJ1-1,TRBV18,CASSPRYGNTEAFF
TRBJ1-2,TRBV5-4,CASSFTGTRDYGYTF
TRBJ1-5,TRBV18,CASSPPIGPAGQPQHF
TRBJ2-7,TRBV4-1,CASSLSFGQSYEQYF
TRBJ2-1,TRBV4-1,CASSLPGGGSSYNEQFF
TRBJ1-4,TRBV9,CASSARGREFNEKLFF
TRBJ1-3,TRBV5-8,CASSRTGNTIYF
TRBJ2-1,TRBV29-1,CSARTSGSYNEQFF
TRBJ2-1,TRBV29-1,CSVEVWTSRYNEQFF
TRBJ1-2,TRBV19,CASSGSGTALSGYTF
TRBJ2-1,TRBV9,CASSVAAGVRNEQFF
TRBJ2-7,TRBV7-9,CASSLAPGTSGGGRYEQYF
TRBJ2-5,TRBV5-1,CASSLKGAGETQYF
TRBJ2-3,TRBV5-1,CASSPREDTQYF
TRBJ2-5,TRBV19,CASPPVQRETQYF
TRBJ2-3,TRBV28,CASSPTGIALNTDTQYF
TRBJ2-7,TRBV27,CASSPGSSYEQYF
TRBJ1-2,TRBV7-3,CASSLMGVSPGGYTF
TRBJ1-5,TRBV20-1,CSASPAKGIRSNQPQHF
TRBJ2-2,TRBV7-3,CASSYDTGELFF
TRBJ1-5,TRBV13,CASSLSRQGDLTPQHF
TRBJ2-2,TRBV6-5,CASRPTGGIAGELFF
TRBJ2-5,TRBV6-5,CASTSPHLGKTQYF
TRBJ2-5,TRBV30,CAWSGGGAQETQYF
TRBJ2-5,TRBV6-5,CASSHKDWGQETQYF
TRBJ2-3,TRBV7-9,CASSLGTGDVSTDTQYF
TRBJ2-3,TRBV2,CASSELAGRVTDTQYF
TRBJ1-6,TRBV19,CATKPGHSSPLHF
TRBJ2-1,TRBV7-9,CASSFAGGSYNEQFF
TRBJ1-2,TRBV6-5,CASLLAAHTSYGYTF
TRBJ2-1,TRBV2,CASSRALEQFF
TRBJ2-3,TRBV27,CASSLSGTLSTDTQYF
TRBJ2-3,TRBV14,CASSQVAGLLTDTQYF
TRBJ2-5,TRBV25-1,CASSHAGASGGGETQYF